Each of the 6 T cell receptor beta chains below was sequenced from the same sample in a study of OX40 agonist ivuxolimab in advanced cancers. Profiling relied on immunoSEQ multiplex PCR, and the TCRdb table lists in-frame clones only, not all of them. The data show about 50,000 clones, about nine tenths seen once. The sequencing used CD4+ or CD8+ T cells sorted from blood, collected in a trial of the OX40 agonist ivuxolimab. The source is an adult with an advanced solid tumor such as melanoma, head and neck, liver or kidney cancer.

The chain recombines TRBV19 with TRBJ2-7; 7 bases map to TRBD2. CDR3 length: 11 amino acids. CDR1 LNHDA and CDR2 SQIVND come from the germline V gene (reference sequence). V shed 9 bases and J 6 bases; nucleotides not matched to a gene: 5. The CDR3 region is CASREGLEQYF. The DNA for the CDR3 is TGTGCCAGCAGGGAGGGCCTCGAGCAGTACTTC.

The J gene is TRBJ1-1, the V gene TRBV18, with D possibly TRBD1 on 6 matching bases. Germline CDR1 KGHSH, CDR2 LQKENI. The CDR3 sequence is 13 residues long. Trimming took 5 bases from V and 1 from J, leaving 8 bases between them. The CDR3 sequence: CASSIGGNTEAFF. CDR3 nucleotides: TGTGCCAGCTCAATAGGGGGGAACACTGAAGCTTTCTTT.

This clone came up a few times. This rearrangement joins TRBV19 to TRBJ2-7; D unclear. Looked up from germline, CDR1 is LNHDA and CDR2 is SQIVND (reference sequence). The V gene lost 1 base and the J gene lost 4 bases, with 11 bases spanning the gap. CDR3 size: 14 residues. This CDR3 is CASSIASDGYEQYF. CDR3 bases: TGTGCCAGTAGTATAGCTTCCGACGGGTACGAGCAGTACTTC.

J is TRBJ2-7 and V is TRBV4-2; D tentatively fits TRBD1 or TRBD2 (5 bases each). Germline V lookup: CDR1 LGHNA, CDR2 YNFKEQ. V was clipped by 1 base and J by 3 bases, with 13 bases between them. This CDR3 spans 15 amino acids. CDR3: CASSQVHGADYEQYF. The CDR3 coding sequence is TGTGCCAGCAGCCAAGTACACGGGGCCGACTACGAGCAGTACTTC.

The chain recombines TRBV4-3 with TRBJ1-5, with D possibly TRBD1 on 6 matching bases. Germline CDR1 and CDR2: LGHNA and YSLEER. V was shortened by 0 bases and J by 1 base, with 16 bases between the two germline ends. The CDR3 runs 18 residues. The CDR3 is CASSQDRSGVGSNQPQHF. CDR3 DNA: TGCGCCAGCAGCCAAGATCGTTCAGGGGTCGGCAGCAATCAGCCCCAGCATTTT.

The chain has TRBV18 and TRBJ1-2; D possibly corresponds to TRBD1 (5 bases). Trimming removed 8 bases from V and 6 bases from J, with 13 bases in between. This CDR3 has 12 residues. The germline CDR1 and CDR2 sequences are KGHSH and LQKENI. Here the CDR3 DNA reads TGTGCCAGCACCTCGGGGGGGAATGGCTACACCTTC. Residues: CASTSGGNGYTF.